The rows below give T cell receptor beta chains drawn from one sample of a study of blood T cell repertoires in COVID-19. TCRdb keeps only in-frame clones here, not all; method: immunoSEQ multiplex PCR. Among 200,000 or so clones listed, more than 70% were seen once. Material for sequencing was peripheral blood. These TCRs come from a woman aged 60 to 75 with acute or convalescent COVID-19. Both conserved end residues are part of each CDR3. Each record gives: clone size, J gene, D gene, V gene, CDR3 protein, CDR3 DNA. A D gene is named only where the DNA matches it firmly. Clone sizes are given selectively: once, few, many, or a class where the clone is expanded.

.,TRBJ2-3,TRBD2,TRBV10-2,CASKGWGGRADTQYF,TGCGCCAGCAAGGGTTGGGGGGGAAGAGCAGATACGCAGTATTTT
.,TRBJ2-3,TRBD2,TRBV7-2,CASSLAGGGSGRAADTQYF,TGTGCCAGCAGCTTAGCGGGAGGTGGTAGCGGGAGGGCCGCAGATACGCAGTATTTT
.,TRBJ1-1,.,TRBV5-1,CASSFSANTEAFF,TGCGCCAGCAGCTTTAGCGCGAACACTGAAGCTTTCTTT
.,TRBJ2-5,.,TRBV6-2/TRBV6-3,CASSYDGTNQETQYF,TGTGCCAGCAGTTACGACGGGACAAATCAAGAGACCCAGTACTTC
.,TRBJ1-1,.,TRBV6-5,CASSPQLNTEAFF,TGTGCCAGCAGTCCACAGCTGAACACTGAAGCTTTCTTT
.,TRBJ1-1,.,TRBV2,CASRNTPRDTEAFF,TGTGCCAGCAGGAACACCCCCAGGGACACTGAAGCTTTCTTT
.,TRBJ2-1,TRBD1,TRBV6-2/TRBV6-3,CASSYSGGTGSGEQFF,TGTGCCAGCAGTTACTCAGGCGGGACAGGGAGTGGTGAGCAGTTCTTC
.,TRBJ1-6,.,TRBV12-3/TRBV12-4,CASSRTVNSPLHF,TGTGCCAGCAGTAGGACAGTTAATTCACCCCTCCACTTT
.,TRBJ1-6,.,TRBV5-1,CASRPTGSSYNSPLHF,TGCGCCAGCAGGCCCACAGGGAGCTCCTATAATTCACCCCTCCACTTT
.,TRBJ1-1,TRBD1,TRBV6-1,CASSEERRRGYMNTEAFF,TGTGCCAGCAGTGAAGAAAGGCGCAGGGGGTACATGAACACTGAAGCTTTCTTT
.,TRBJ2-1,TRBD2,TRBV3-1/TRBV3-2,CASSQQSPLGIGGANEQFF,TGTGCCAGCAGCCAACAAAGCCCTCTGGGTATCGGGGGGGCCAATGAGCAGTTCTTC
.,TRBJ2-5,TRBD2,TRBV7-9,CASSLFGLALQETQYF,TGTGCCAGCAGCTTATTCGGACTAGCCCTCCAAGAGACCCAGTACTTC
once,TRBJ1-5,.,TRBV6-5,CASSQLRNQPQHF,TGTGCCAGCAGTCAACTCCGCAATCAGCCCCAGCATTTT
.,TRBJ1-1,TRBD1,TRBV10-3,CATKTGQNTEAFF,TGTGCCACTAAGACAGGGCAGAACACTGAAGCTTTCTTT
.,TRBJ2-3,.,TRBV27,CASSLRQGFTDTQYF,TGTGCCAGCAGTTTAAGGCAGGGGTTCACAGATACGCAGTATTTT
.,TRBJ1-3,.,TRBV28,CASSFVRARRSISSGNTIYF,TGTGCCAGCAGTTTCGTGAGGGCTCGTCGCTCGATAAGCTCTGGAAACACCATATATTTT
.,TRBJ2-1,.,TRBV7-2,CASSFTRVLAYNEQFF,TGTGCCAGCAGCTTCACTAGGGTGCTTGCGTACAATGAGCAGTTCTTC
once,TRBJ1-4,TRBD1,TRBV7-8,CASSPGTGGHEKLFF,TGTGCCAGCAGCCCGGGGACAGGGGGTCATGAAAAACTGTTTTTT
.,TRBJ2-3,TRBD2,TRBV5-5,CASSRGLSGGSTDTQYF,TGTGCCAGCAGCCGTGGGTTGTCGGGGGGTTCAACAGATACGCAGTATTTT
.,TRBJ1-4,.,TRBV30,CAWSAAGTSRKLFF,TGTGCCTGGAGTGCCGCCGGGACATCTCGGAAACTGTTTTTT
.,TRBJ2-7,TRBD1,TRBV28,CASIMRGGESYEQYF,TGTGCCAGTATTATGAGAGGGGGCGAGTCCTACGAGCAGTACTTC
.,TRBJ1-2,.,TRBV7-2,CASSPPLGGAKGYGYTF,TGTGCCAGCAGCCCCCCTCTAGGGGGTGCAAAGGGGTATGGCTACACCTTC
.,TRBJ1-5,.,TRBV7-9,CASSLDERSSSNQPQHF,TGTGCCAGCAGCTTAGATGAGAGGAGTTCTAGCAATCAGCCCCAGCATTTT
.,TRBJ1-1,.,TRBV25-1,CASSEFGGLEAFF,TGTGCCAGCAGTGAATTTGGCGGACTTGAAGCTTTCTTT
.,TRBJ2-7,TRBD2,TRBV27,CASIPSGGRREQYF,TGTGCCAGCATACCTAGCGGGGGGAGACGCGAGCAGTACTTC
.,TRBJ1-4,.,TRBV5-1,CASSLEGPGGEKLFF,TGCGCCAGCAGCTTAGAGGGTCCAGGTGGTGAAAAACTGTTTTTT
.,TRBJ2-1,TRBD2,TRBV18,CASSPYRTSGLGHNEQFF,TGTGCCAGCTCACCATATCGGACTAGCGGATTAGGGCACAATGAGCAGTTCTTC
.,TRBJ2-1,.,TRBV28,CASTPGGAGHNEQFF,TGTGCCAGCACCCCCGGAGGGGCTGGGCACAATGAGCAGTTCTTC
.,TRBJ1-2,TRBD1,TRBV11-2,CASSLGGQGALVDGYTF,TGTGCCAGCAGCTTAGGCGGCCAGGGGGCGTTAGTAGATGGCTACACCTTC
.,TRBJ1-2,.,TRBV5-1,CASSILRESISTLDSGYTF,TGCGCCAGCAGCATTCTCAGGGAATCCATCTCGACCCTAGACTCTGGCTACACCTTC
.,TRBJ2-2,TRBD2,TRBV28,CASSAERLAGLTGGELFF,TGTGCCAGCAGCGCAGAGAGACTAGCGGGACTAACAGGGGGGGAGCTGTTTTTT
.,TRBJ1-2,.,TRBV12-3/TRBV12-4,CASSWGGAYGYTF,TGTGCCAGCAGTTGGGGGGGGGCCTATGGCTACACCTTC
.,TRBJ2-3,TRBD2,TRBV2,CASSDPPSGTWDTQYF,TGTGCCAGCAGCGACCCACCTAGCGGAACATGGGATACGCAGTATTTT
.,TRBJ1-5,TRBD1,TRBV6-6,CASSYRQGDQPQHF,TGTGCCAGCAGTTACCGACAGGGGGATCAGCCCCAGCATTTT
.,TRBJ1-1,TRBD1,TRBV19,CASSKGQSSITEAFF,TGTGCCAGTAGTAAGGGACAGTCTTCGATCACTGAAGCTTTCTTT
.,TRBJ1-2,TRBD1,TRBV11-3,CASSLRGPYGYTF,TGTGCCAGCAGCCTCAGGGGGCCTTATGGCTACACCTTC
.,TRBJ1-1,.,TRBV10-3,CAIRPGMNTEAFF,TGTGCCATCAGACCCGGGATGAACACTGAAGCTTTCTTT
.,TRBJ1-5,TRBD1,TRBV4-2,CASSPRQGSNQPQHF,TGTGCCAGCAGCCCACGACAGGGCAGCAATCAGCCCCAGCATTTT
.,TRBJ2-5,.,TRBV28,CASSPNRARKTQYF,TGTGCCAGCAGTCCCAACAGGGCCAGGAAGACCCAGTACTTC
.,TRBJ1-5,.,TRBV28,CASRGLGIVGFAQPQHF,TGTGCCAGCAGGGGACTCGGTATAGTCGGGTTCGCTCAGCCCCAGCATTTT
.,TRBJ2-7,TRBD1,TRBV6-6,CASRRQGNTLTHEQYF,TGTGCCAGCAGACGACAGGGCAATACCCTTACCCACGAGCAGTACTTC
.,TRBJ1-1,.,TRBV5-1,CASSSLTGFDTEAFF,TGCGCCAGCAGCTCCCTGACAGGCTTCGACACTGAAGCTTTCTTT
once,TRBJ2-7,TRBD1,TRBV28,CASKGSQGDFQEQYF,TGTGCCAGTAAAGGGTCACAGGGGGATTTTCAGGAGCAGTACTTC
.,TRBJ2-5,TRBD2,TRBV5-4,CASSSKSGEETQYF,TGTGCCAGCAGCTCGAAAAGCGGGGAAGAGACCCAGTACTTC
few,TRBJ2-5,TRBD2,TRBV9,CASSVISGGRQTQYF,TGTGCCAGCAGCGTGATTAGCGGGGGGAGACAGACCCAGTACTTC
.,TRBJ2-1,TRBD2,TRBV30,CAWAGVAGARYNEQFF,TGTGCCTGGGCCGGGGTAGCGGGAGCGCGCTACAATGAGCAGTTCTTC
.,TRBJ2-1,.,TRBV5-1,CASSLEPRGISYNEQFF,TGCGCCAGCAGCTTGGAGCCCAGGGGCATCTCCTACAATGAGCAGTTCTTC
.,TRBJ2-1,.,TRBV4-2,CASSSRSLTGHNEQFF,TGTGCCAGCAGCTCTCGGTCCTTAACAGGACACAATGAGCAGTTCTTC